A selection of T cell receptor beta chains follows, all from one sample in a study of T cells in localized non-small cell lung cancer. Clones were read by immunoSEQ multiplex PCR, and TCRdb kept only the in-frame ones, dropping some. The data contain some 140,000 clones, 89% of them singletons. The specimen comprised peripheral blood, sampled before any cancer treatment. These receptor sequences come from a female donor older than 55 with stage I lung adenocarcinoma. Each CDR3 is given with its conserved first and last residue. A D gene is named only where the DNA matches it firmly. The size field is filled for only some rows; it gives once, few, many or a size class.

>.|.|TRBV21-1|TRBJ2-3
CASSATSGRASDTQYF
TGTGCCAGCAGCGCTACTAGCGGGAGAGCTTCAGATACGCAGTATTTT
>TRBD1|.|TRBV2|TRBJ2-1
CASSDRDVGYNEQFF
TGTGCCAGCAGCGACAGGGATGTGGGCTACAATGAGCAGTTCTTC
>TRBD2|.|TRBV7-8|TRBJ2-1
CASSFSAGVVFF
TGTGCCAGCAGCTTCTCAGCGGGAGTGGTGTTCTTC
>.|.|TRBV30|TRBJ2-3
CAWSRGSGGTDTQYF
TGTGCCTGGAGTCGGGGGTCTGGGGGCACAGATACGCAGTATTTT
>TRBD2|.|TRBV27|TRBJ2-1
CASKLYSGRLYNEQFF
TGTGCCAGCAAATTATATAGCGGGAGGCTTTACAATGAGCAGTTCTTC
>.|.|TRBV11-2|TRBJ2-2
CASSLEPLGELFF
TGTGCCAGCAGCTTAGAACCTCTCGGGGAGCTGTTTTTT
>.|.|TRBV29-1|TRBJ1-1
CSPWALRRTEAFF
TGCAGCCCATGGGCCCTCCGAAGGACTGAAGCTTTCTTT
>.|.|TRBV5-1|TRBJ2-3
CASSLVSEDTQYF
TGCGCCAGCAGCTTGGTGAGCGAGGATACGCAGTATTTT
>.|.|TRBV5-1|TRBJ2-1
CASSLWAGTYNEQFF
TGCGCCAGCAGCTTGTGGGCGGGAACGTACAATGAGCAGTTCTTC
>.|.|TRBV4-1|TRBJ2-1
CASSQVGVRGSPRSYNEQFF
TGCGCCAGCAGCCAAGTGGGAGTCCGGGGCAGCCCCCGCTCCTACAATGAGCAGTTCTTC
>.|.|TRBV30|TRBJ2-5
CAWSGEETQYF
TGTGCCTGGTCAGGGGAAGAGACCCAGTACTTC
>.|.|TRBV11-3|TRBJ2-3
CASSAGVSHSTDTQYF
TGTGCCAGCAGCGCGGGTGTGAGCCATAGCACAGATACGCAGTATTTT
>.|.|TRBV28|TRBJ1-2
CASSLWPYGYTF
TGTGCCAGCAGCCTCTGGCCGTATGGCTACACCTTC
>.|.|TRBV7-6|TRBJ2-1
CASSLTGGEQFF
TGTGCCAGCAGCTTAACGGGCGGAGAGCAGTTCTTC
>.|.|TRBV19|TRBJ2-1
CASSASGTPYNEQFF
TGTGCCAGTAGTGCATCCGGGACTCCCTACAATGAGCAGTTCTTC
>TRBD2|.|TRBV7-3|TRBJ2-1
CASSLRGGGRAYNEQFF
TGTGCCAGCAGCTTAAGAGGGGGCGGGAGGGCCTACAATGAGCAGTTCTTC
>.|.|TRBV19|TRBJ1-5
CASSGSRGLLNQPQHF
TGTGCCAGTAGTGGCTCTCGGGGCCTCCTTAATCAGCCCCAGCATTTT
>.|.|TRBV19|TRBJ1-1
CASMFRGWDTEAFF
TGTGCCAGTATGTTCAGGGGATGGGACACTGAAGCTTTCTTT
>.|.|TRBV6-5|TRBJ1-1
CASSLGLNTEAFF
TGTGCCAGCAGTCTAGGACTGAACACTGAAGCTTTCTTT
>.|.|TRBV27|TRBJ2-7
CASNTVSGYEQYF
TGTGCCAGCAATACAGTGAGTGGATACGAGCAGTACTTC
>.|.|TRBV28|TRBJ2-2
CASREGGAGTGELFF
TGTGCCAGCAGAGAAGGGGGAGCGGGCACCGGGGAGCTGTTTTTT
>TRBD2|.|TRBV19|TRBJ2-2
CASAQLAGGTGELFF
TGTGCCAGTGCCCAATTAGCGGGAGGCACCGGGGAGCTGTTTTTT
>.|.|TRBV7-8|TRBJ2-2
CASSLIGVTGELFF
TGTGCCAGCAGCTTAATAGGGGTCACCGGGGAGCTGTTTTTT
>.|.|TRBV2|TRBJ2-1
CASMRRGLYNEQFF
TGTGCCAGCATGAGGAGGGGGTTATACAATGAGCAGTTCTTC
>TRBD1|.|TRBV5-1|TRBJ2-5
CASSADRGAETQYF
TGCGCCAGCAGCGCCGACAGGGGTGCAGAGACCCAGTACTTC
>TRBD2|.|TRBV5-1|TRBJ2-3
CASGRATSTDTQYF
TGCGCCAGCGGGAGGGCCACTAGCACAGATACGCAGTATTTT
>TRBD1|.|TRBV9|TRBJ1-2
CASSVVAGGGTAYGYTF
TGTGCCAGCAGCGTAGTGGCAGGGGGCGGTACGGCCTATGGCTACACCTTC
>.|.|TRBV7-9|TRBJ2-3
CASSLVPQIAEEDTQYF
TGTGCCAGCAGCTTAGTCCCCCAAATAGCGGAAGAAGATACGCAGTATTTT
>.|.|TRBV5-4|TRBJ2-3
CASSPRQSGTDTQYF
TGTGCCAGCAGCCCTAGACAGAGCGGCACAGATACGCAGTATTTT
>TRBD1|.|TRBV27|TRBJ1-2
CASSPGDRVDYGYTF
TGTGCCAGCAGTCCCGGGGACAGGGTTGACTATGGCTACACCTTC
>TRBD2|.|TRBV11-3|TRBJ2-3
CASSLGASGRSGTDTQYF
TGTGCCAGCAGCTTAGGGGCTAGCGGGAGAAGTGGCACAGATACGCAGTATTTT
>.|.|TRBV4-2|TRBJ2-1
CASSQTGGPQYEQFF
TGTGCCAGCAGCCAAACAGGAGGCCCTCAATATGAGCAGTTCTTC
>TRBD1|.|TRBV28|TRBJ2-7
CASGGQGAPYEQYF
TGTGCCAGCGGGGGTCAGGGGGCCCCCTACGAGCAGTACTTC
>TRBD1|.|TRBV5-8|TRBJ2-7
CASRRTGAYEQYF
TGTGCCAGCCGAAGGACAGGGGCCTACGAGCAGTACTTC
>TRBD2|.|TRBV7-9|TRBJ2-5
CASSLASGGQETQYF
TGTGCCAGCAGCTTAGCTAGCGGGGGGCAGGAGACCCAGTACTTC
>.|.|TRBV28|TRBJ1-5
CASSLYSRGNQPQHF
TGTGCCAGCAGTTTATATTCGAGGGGCAATCAGCCCCAGCATTTT
>.|.|TRBV19|TRBJ2-3
CASSRLIAGGGDTQYF
TGTGCCAGTAGTCGCCTGATAGCCGGGGGTGGAGATACGCAGTATTTT
>.|.|TRBV28|TRBJ2-5
CASSPRDSYFETQYF
TGTGCCAGCAGCCCGAGAGATAGTTATTTCGAGACCCAGTACTTC
>.|once|TRBV5-1|TRBJ2-7
CASSLETVSYEQYF
TGCGCCAGCAGCTTGGAGACAGTCTCCTACGAGCAGTACTTC
>.|once|TRBV10-3|TRBJ2-6
CAISVESSGANVLTF
TGTGCCATCAGTGTGGAGTCGTCTGGGGCCAACGTCCTGACTTTC
>.|.|TRBV9|TRBJ2-2
CASSTLSSPNTGELFF
TGTGCCAGCAGCACCCTGTCCAGCCCGAACACCGGGGAGCTGTTTTTT
>.|once|TRBV28|TRBJ2-7
CASSSPPGYSYEQYF
TGTGCCAGCAGTTCACCTCCGGGGTACTCCTACGAGCAGTACTTC
>TRBD2|.|TRBV7-3|TRBJ2-1
CASSFGGRYNEQFF
TGTGCCAGCAGCTTCGGCGGGAGGTACAATGAGCAGTTCTTC
>.|.|TRBV5-1|TRBJ2-7
CASSRRLDRISYEQYF
TGCGCCAGCAGCCGACGATTGGACCGGATCTCCTACGAGCAGTACTTC
>.|few|TRBV18|TRBJ1-2
CASSPPEDNYGYTF
TGTGCCAGCTCACCACCGGAAGACAACTATGGCTACACCTTC
>.|.|TRBV28|TRBJ1-4
CASSLAGFGPRSEKLFF
TGTGCCAGCAGCCTCGCCGGCTTTGGACCGAGGAGCGAAAAACTGTTTTTT
>.|.|TRBV15|TRBJ1-3
CATSRVIAGNTIYF
TGTGCCACCAGCAGAGTTATTGCTGGAAACACCATATATTTT
>.|.|TRBV9|TRBJ1-5
CASSVKGGDQPQHF
TGTGCCAGCAGCGTAAAGGGTGGCGATCAGCCCCAGCATTTT
>.|.|TRBV10-1|TRBJ2-7
CASSESMGSGSYEQYF
TGCGCCAGCAGTGAGTCGATGGGTAGCGGCTCCTACGAGCAGTACTTC
>.|.|TRBV7-8|TRBJ1-1
CASSRRGAKTGLNTEAFF
TGTGCCAGCAGCCGTAGAGGGGCCAAAACTGGGCTGAACACTGAAGCTTTCTTT
>TRBD1|.|TRBV7-8|TRBJ2-7
CASSLAYRDRYEQYF
TGTGCCAGCAGCTTAGCATACAGGGACAGGTACGAGCAGTACTTC
>.|.|TRBV5-1|TRBJ1-4
CASSTDPADGYNEKLFF
TGCGCCAGCAGCACGGATCCCGCGGACGGCTATAATGAAAAACTGTTTTTT
>TRBD2|.|TRBV18|TRBJ2-7
CASSPPVWLAGLNEQYF
TGTGCCAGCTCACCACCGGTGTGGCTAGCGGGACTCAACGAGCAGTACTTC